What follows are 18 T cell receptor beta chains derived from one specimen sequenced in a study of shared clonotypes between healthy human individuals. Only in-frame clones appear in the TCRdb table, and some are missing; sequencing was by immunoSEQ multiplex PCR. The sample comprises under 150,000 clones, under 70% of which are singletons, and around 23% rests with the top ten. Sequencing was carried out using memory CD8+ T cells sorted from blood. Subset denoted: CD45RO+ cells pooled with CCR7-negative TemRA cells. Receptors were obtained from a woman younger than 45 in good health.

The chain combines TRBV19 with TRBJ2-5; the D gene is possibly TRBD2 (5 bases). The germline V gene has CDR1 LNHDA and CDR2 SQIVND (reference sequence). V lost 5 bases and J lost 4, with 17 bases in between. The CDR3 sequence is 15 residues long. The DNA of the CDR3 is TGTGCCAGTAGTCTCTGGGGAGTGGAACGAGAGACCCAGTACTTC. As protein: CASSLWGVERETQYF.

This chain connects TRBV9 to TRBJ2-5; no clear D. CDR3 size: 13 residues. V lost 0 bases to trimming and J lost 5 bases, with 8 bases between them. CDR1 is SGDLS, CDR2 YYNGEE, per germline. The CDR3 sequence: CASSVDFFETQYF. The CDR3 coding sequence is TGTGCCAGCAGCGTAGACTTTTTTGAGACCCAGTACTTC. The full variable domain, completed using reference TRBV9 and TRBJ2-5, is DSGVTQTPKHLITATGQRVTLRCSPRSGDLSVYWYQQSLDQGLQFLIQYYNGEERAKGNILERFSAQQFPDLHSELNLSSLELGDSALYFCASSVDFFETQYFGPGTRLLVL.

The chain links TRBV5-1 to TRBJ2-7, with no clear D. V was clipped by 1 base and J by 0 bases, with 8 bases between them. This CDR3 comprises 14 residues. The V gene's germline CDR1 is SGHRS and CDR2 YFSETQ. For the CDR3, the DNA is TGCGCCAGCAGCTTGAGGGTCTACTCCTACGAGCAGTACTTC. This translates into CASSLRVYSYEQYF.

V is TRBV28 and J is TRBJ2-2; TRBD1 matches at 8 bases. CDR1 and CDR2 from the germline V gene are MDHEN and SYDVKM. J gave up 1 base and V 5 bases, and 15 bases lay outside the gene matches. This CDR3 region has 19 residues. DNA of the CDR3: TGTGCCAGCAGTCCCCTACGTAGGACAGGGTATCGGAACACCGGGGAGCTGTTTTTT. It codes for CASSPLRRTGYRNTGELFF.

This clone was observed a few times. This chain uses TRBV5-1 with TRBJ1-2; D gene unclear. CDR3 length equals 12 residues. V dropped 4 bases and J dropped 9 bases, with 13 bases sitting between them. CDR1 and CDR2 from the germline V gene are SGHRS and YFSETQ. This CDR3 is CASSPDICCYTF. The CDR3 DNA is TGCGCCAGCAGCCCTGACATATGCTGCTACACCTTC.

The rearrangement uses TRBV6-4 and TRBJ2-1; unclear D gene. With 3 bases removed from V and 9 bases from J, the gap between germline ends came to 15 bases. Germline loops: CDR1 MRHNA, CDR2 SNTAGT. This CDR3 has 14 amino acids. The CDR3 sequence: CASSESGDSGEQFF. The CDR3 DNA reads as TGTGCCAGCAGTGAGTCTGGTGACTCGGGTGAGCAGTTCTTC.

This rearrangement joins TRBV30 to TRBJ2-1, with 9 bases that match TRBD2. The CDR3 consists of 16 residues. J was trimmed by 4 bases and V by 0 bases; bases with no gene match: 7. CDR1 and CDR2 from the germline V gene are GTSNPN and SVGIG (reference sequence). The CDR3 protein is CAWSVFAGGRYNEQFF. The CDR3 DNA reads as TGTGCCTGGAGTGTTTTTGCGGGAGGGAGATACAATGAGCAGTTCTTC.

The chain combines TRBV4-1 with TRBJ1-5, with D possibly being TRBD1 (5 bases). The CDR3 consists of 17 residues. Per germline, CDR1 MGHRA and CDR2 YSYEKL. Trimming shortened V by 1 base and J by 3 bases, and 16 bases separated the two germline ends. In DNA form, the CDR3 reads TGCGCCAGCAGCCAAGGTCGCTCCGGACAAACCAATCAGCCCCAGCATTTT. The encoded protein is CASSQGRSGQTNQPQHF.

This chain joins TRBV7-7 and TRBJ2-5, with D perhaps being TRBD1 or TRBD2 (5 bases each). The CDR3 is 15 amino acids. V gave up 4 bases and J gave up 4 bases, with 16 bases separating them. Germline assignment: CDR1 SSHAT and CDR2 FNYEAQ (reference sequence). The CDR3 DNA reads TGTGCCAGCAGCTCGTATCTCGGGACCACAGAGACCCAGTACTTC. Protein sequence: CASSSYLGTTETQYF.

The chain is built from TRBV7-8 and TRBJ2-5; D call uncertain. Trimming shortened V by 2 bases and J by 2 bases, and 12 bases separated the two germline ends. The CDR3 has 15 amino acids. The V gene's germline CDR1 is SGHVS and CDR2 FQNEAQ. This CDR3 reads CASSLRDGFQETQYF. In nucleotides, the CDR3 is TGTGCCAGCAGCTTACGTGACGGGTTTCAAGAGACCCAGTACTTC.

This clone has only a few counts. The gene calls are TRBV28 and TRBJ2-7; D may match TRBD1 or TRBD2 (5 bases each). The length of the CDR3 is 13 residues. The V end lost 8 bases, the J end lost 3 bases, and 14 bases lay between the germline ends. Germline V CDR1 and CDR2: MDHEN, SYDVKM. CDR3 DNA sequence: TGTGCCAGCCGAAGGGACGGCGGCTACGAGCAGTACTTC. This sequence encodes CASRRDGGYEQYF.

This clone has only one observation. The V gene is TRBV25-1, the J gene TRBJ1-5; no reliable D call. The ends were cut back, 0 bases at V and 4 bases at J, with 7 bases in the middle. The germline V gene has CDR1 MGHDK and CDR2 SYGVNS. This CDR3 contains 14 residues. CDR3 sequence: CASSEYTANQPQHF. The CDR3, as DNA: TGTGCCAGCAGTGAATATACAGCTAATCAGCCCCAGCATTTT.

The chain carries TRBV7-9 and TRBJ2-7, with 8 positions matching TRBD1. CDR3 length: 17 residues. The ends lost 2 bases at V and 3 bases at J; junction bases unmatched: 12. Germline assignment: CDR1 SEHNR and CDR2 FQNEAQ (reference sequence). CDR3 nucleotide sequence: TGTGCCAGCAGCTTACGACCCCTCGGACAGGGAAACTACGAGCAGTACTTC. The encoded protein is CASSLRPLGQGNYEQYF. The full variable domain, rest sourced from reference TRBV7-9 and TRBJ2-7, is DTGVSQNPRHKITKRGQNVTFRCDPISEHNRLYWYRQTLGQGPEFLTYFQNEAQLEKSRLLSDRFSAERPKGSFSTLEIQRTEQGDSAMYLCASSLRPLGQGNYEQYFGPGTRLTVT.

The chain links TRBV19 to TRBJ2-2, with D possibly TRBD2 on 6 matching bases. Germline CDR1 LNHDA, CDR2 SQIVND (reference sequence). Trimming shortened V by 5 bases and J by 4 bases, and 14 bases separated the two germline ends. This CDR3 contains 15 residues. The CDR3 DNA is TGTGCCAGTAGTCTCCTCGGCGGGGTCACCGGGGAGCTGTTTTTT. The encoded protein is CASSLLGGVTGELFF.

The rearrangement uses TRBV7-9 and TRBJ2-7; D unclear. The CDR3 spans 15 residues. Germline CDR1 reads SEHNR; CDR2 reads FQNEAQ (reference sequence). V was pared by 2 bases and J by 0 bases, with 11 bases between. Here the CDR3 reads CASSLWALSSYEQYF. CDR3 DNA: TGTGCCAGCAGCTTATGGGCCCTTAGCTCCTACGAGCAGTACTTC. The full variable domain, completed using reference TRBV7-9 and TRBJ2-7, is DTGVSQNPRHKITKRGQNVTFRCDPISEHNRLYWYRQTLGQGPEFLTYFQNEAQLEKSRLLSDRFSAERPKGSFSTLEIQRTEQGDSAMYLCASSLWALSSYEQYFGPGTRLTVT.

Ten or more counts support this clone. This chain uses TRBV4-1 with TRBJ1-5; 7 bases line up with TRBD1. The V gene end was trimmed by 1 base and the J gene end by 4 bases; junction bases not matched to a gene: 13. The CDR3 contains 18 residues. Germline loops: CDR1 MGHRA, CDR2 YSYEKL. The CDR3 sequence: CASSQVRLGTETNQPQHF. The CDR3 bases are TGCGCCAGCAGCCAAGTCCGACTCGGGACAGAAACAAATCAGCCCCAGCATTTT.

This clone has just a few counts. The chain uses TRBV25-1 and TRBJ1-5; D not certain. Germline V CDR1 and CDR2: MGHDK, SYGVNS. The CDR3 is 14 residues long. V was trimmed by 2 bases and J by 9 bases, leaving 14 bases between them. CDR3 protein: CASSEGGRGRPQHF. The CDR3 nucleotides are TGTGCCAGCAGTGAAGGCGGCCGGGGTCGGCCCCAGCATTTT. The whole variable domain, filled in from reference TRBV25-1 and TRBJ1-5, reads EADIYQTPRYLVIGTGKKITLECSQTMGHDKMYWYQQDPGMELHLIHYSYGVNSTEKGDLSSESTVSRIRTEHFPLTLESARPSHTSQYLCASSEGGRGRPQHFGDGTRLSIL.

This chain joins TRBV25-1 and TRBJ2-5, with 8 bases matching TRBD2. CDR3 length: 14 amino acids. The germline V gene has CDR1 MGHDK and CDR2 SYGVNS. V was clipped by 8 bases and J by 5 bases; unmatched bases: 10. The CDR3 DNA follows: TGTGCCAGCCGTACTAGCGGCCGCGGTGAGACCCAGTACTTC. Translating it yields CASRTSGRGETQYF.